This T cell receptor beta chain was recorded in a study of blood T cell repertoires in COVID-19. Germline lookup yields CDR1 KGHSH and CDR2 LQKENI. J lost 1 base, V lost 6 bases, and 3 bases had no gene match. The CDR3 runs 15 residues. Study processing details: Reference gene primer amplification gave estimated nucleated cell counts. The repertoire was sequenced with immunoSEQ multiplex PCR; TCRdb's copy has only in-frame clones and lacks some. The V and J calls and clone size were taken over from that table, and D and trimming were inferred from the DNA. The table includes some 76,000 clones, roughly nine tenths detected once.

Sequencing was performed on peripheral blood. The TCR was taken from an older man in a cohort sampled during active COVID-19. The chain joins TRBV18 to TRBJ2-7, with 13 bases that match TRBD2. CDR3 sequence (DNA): TGTGCCAGCTCCGGGACTAGCGGGGCATCCTACGAGCAGTACTTC. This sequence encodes CASSGTSGASYEQYF. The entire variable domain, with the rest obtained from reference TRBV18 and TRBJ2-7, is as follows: NAGVMQNPRHLVRRRGQEARLRCSPMKGHSHVYWYRQLPEEGLKFMVYLQKENIIDESGMPKERFSAEFPKEGPSILRIQQVVRGDSAAYFCASSGTSGASYEQYFGPGTRLTVT.